This T cell receptor beta chain was identified during a study of blood T cell repertoires in COVID-19. Study as a whole: The United States, Italy and Spain supplied acute and convalescent COVID-19 samples. PBMCs, B-cell-depleted T cells, or T cells were the source of the cDNA or gDNA that made up the material.

As originally analysed: Amplification of reference gene primers provided the estimated nucleated cell counts. The repertoire was sequenced with immunoSEQ multiplex PCR; TCRdb's copy has only in-frame clones and lacks some. D and trimming come from the DNA, and the V and J calls and clone size come from that table. The sample gives roughly 360,000 clones, approximately 77% of which show up once; around 1.1% is in the top ten. Per the germline V gene, CDR1 is SGHDN and CDR2 is FVKESK. The CDR3 totals 16 residues. The V and J ends lost 3 bases and 4 bases, in that order; junction bases with no gene match: 11.

This receptor was identified in a human donor with acute or convalescent COVID-19. The donor label of this sample is uncertain. The chain joins TRBV14 to TRBJ1-1, with 7 bases aligning to TRBD1. The sample comprised peripheral blood. CDR3 residues: CASSHRDSALGTEAFF. The DNA for the CDR3 is TGTGCCAGCAGCCATCGGGACAGCGCCCTGGGCACTGAAGCTTTCTTT.